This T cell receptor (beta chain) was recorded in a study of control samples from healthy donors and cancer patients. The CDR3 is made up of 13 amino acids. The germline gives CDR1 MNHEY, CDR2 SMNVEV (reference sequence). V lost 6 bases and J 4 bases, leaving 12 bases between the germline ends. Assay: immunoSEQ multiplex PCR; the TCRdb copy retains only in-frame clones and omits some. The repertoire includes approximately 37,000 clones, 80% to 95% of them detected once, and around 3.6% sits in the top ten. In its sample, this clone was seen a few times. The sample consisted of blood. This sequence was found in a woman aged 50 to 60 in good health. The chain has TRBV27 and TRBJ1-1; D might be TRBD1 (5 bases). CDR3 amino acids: CASRQGLVTEAFF. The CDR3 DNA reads TGTGCCAGCAGGCAGGGTCTCGTCACTGAAGCTTTCTTT.